These 10 T cell receptor beta chains share one sample of origin, sequenced in a study of regulatory T cells in long-lasting Graves disease. TCR beta libraries were built with iRepertoire HTBI primers and Arm-PCR of CDR3 regions. TCRdb re-called the multiplex PCR reads with MiXCR, one entry per CDR3 protein. This table holds approximately 300,000 distinct CDR3 sequences, about 20% found once. This sample's time point: newly diagnosed GD, antithyroid drugs for less than 3 months. There was RNA extracted from PBMCs, and the TCR library was made from it. Sequenced material: peripheral blood mononuclear cells (PBMCs), taken at new diagnosis, from a patient treated with antithyroid drugs. These receptors were taken from a female donor with Graves disease.

The chain carries TRBV10-3 and TRBJ2-4; 7 nucleotides match TRBD2. The CDR3 extends over 15 amino acids. The V and J ends lost 2 bases and 8 bases, in that order; junction bases with no gene match: 9. Germline loops: CDR1 ENHRY, CDR2 SYGVKD. CDR3 amino acids: CAISERIAGGDIQYF. DNA for the CDR3: TGTGCCATCAGTGAGAGGATAGCGGGTGGGGACATTCAGTACTTC.

This clonotype was found many times. The chain couples TRBV2 to TRBJ1-1; a weak D match, TRBD1 (6 bases). This CDR3 comprises 15 residues. CDR1 is SNHLY, CDR2 FYNNEI, per germline. V lost 7 bases and J lost 5, with 20 bases in between. The CDR3 DNA is TGTGCCAGCACCGAGGGTCGGGGGGCGGTGACTGAAGCTTTCTTT. The encoded protein is CASTEGRGAVTEAFF.

Many counts were recorded for this clonotype. CDR3 nucleotides: TGTGCCAGCAGCTTAGCTGATGAGCAGTTCTTC. Encoded protein: CASSLADEQFF. The chain is built from TRBV11-2 and TRBJ2-1; D not resolved. Deletions cut 1 base from V and 8 bases from J, with 3 bases between. The CDR3 covers 11 residues. Germline loops: CDR1 SGHAT, CDR2 FQNNGV.

There are many counts of this clonotype. The gene calls are TRBV19 and TRBJ2-7; D is uncertain. This CDR3 is built from 15 residues. CDR1 LNHDA and CDR2 SQIVND come from the germline V gene (reference sequence). V was shortened by 6 bases and J by 0 bases, with 15 bases between the two germline ends. CDR3: CASSTLGGSSYEQYF. CDR3 nucleotides: TGTGCCAGTAGCACCCTTGGCGGAAGCTCCTACGAGCAGTACTTC.

The gene calls are TRBV28 and TRBJ1-1, with D uncertain. The V gene lost 10 bases and the J gene lost 1 base, with 10 bases spanning the gap. Germline V gives CDR1 MDHEN, CDR2 SYDVKM. The CDR3 is 12 amino acids. The chain's CDR3 is CATNEENTEAFF. In DNA, the CDR3 is TGTGCCACAAATGAGGAGAACACTGAAGCTTTCTTT.

This clonotype was picked up many times. The V call is TRBV19, the J call TRBJ2-6; 10 bases agree with TRBD1. Germline loops: CDR1 LNHDA, CDR2 SQIVND (reference sequence). The CDR3 is made up of 17 amino acids. The chain's CDR3 is CATSPRDRGAGANVLTF. In DNA, the CDR3 is TGTGCGACGAGTCCCCGGGACAGGGGTGCTGGGGCCAACGTCCTGACTTTC.

The rearrangement joins TRBV30 to TRBJ2-3; D is ambiguous. Between the trimmed V and J ends, which lost 3 bases and 4 bases, there was a span of 11 bases. This CDR3 is 13 amino acids long. CDR1 is GTSNPN, CDR2 SVGIG, per germline (reference sequence). Written as DNA, the CDR3 is TGTGCCTGGAGGCCGTGGGGTCCAGATACGCAGTATTTT. It yields the protein CAWRPWGPDTQYF.

The sample holds many counts of this clonotype. The chain links TRBV7-2 to TRBJ1-2, with 7 bases matching TRBD1. V trimming: 5 bases; J trimming: 4 bases; junction bases outside the gene matches: 13. The CDR3 extends over 16 amino acids. From germline, CDR1 is SGHTA and CDR2 FQGNSA. This chain's CDR3 is CASSRGQRLPPYGYTF. The CDR3 DNA is TGTGCCAGCAGCAGGGGACAGCGCCTGCCCCCCTATGGCTACACCTTC.

This clonotype was counted only a few times. This chain joins TRBV20-1 and TRBJ2-1, with D tentatively TRBD1 (6 bases). CDR1 DFQATT and CDR2 SNEGSKA come from the germline V gene (reference sequence). The CDR3 covers 13 residues. Trimming left V 3 bases short and J 1 base short, with 7 bases between. The CDR3 DNA follows: TGCAGTGCTAGGAGGGGGTCCTACAATGAGCAGTTCTTC. Encoded protein: CSARRGSYNEQFF.

V is TRBV7-9 and J is TRBJ2-1; the match to TRBD2 covers 7 bases. The germline gives CDR1 SEHNR, CDR2 FQNEAQ (reference sequence). The CDR3 covers 16 residues. V shed 9 bases and J 8 bases; nucleotides not matched to a gene: 19. CDR3 bases: TGTGCCAGTCTTCGGGCGGGAGACCAACTCAGTGATGAGCAGTTCTTC. It translates to CASLRAGDQLSDEQFF.